The present T cell receptor beta chain was sequenced within a study of CD8 T cells in ankylosing spondylitis. Study findings and constraints: Clones linked to the disease showed a CD8+ phenotype. They occurred at relatively low frequencies in peripheral blood. Reports say disease-linked clones showed up significantly more in matched ankylosing spondylitis synovial fluid. Prior literature has documented some motif variants in synovial fluid and blood from reactive arthritis. About 8 highly homologous variants formed a TCR beta motif that appeared characteristic of ankylosing spondylitis blood.

The sample holds a few counts of this clonotype. Its antigen is not known. Quantitative 5'-RACE with molecular barcodes generated TCR beta libraries. TCRdb reanalysed the 5' RACE reads using MiXCR and keeps one entry per CDR3 protein. Here the sample spans fewer than 650,000 distinct CDR3 sequences, about 13% being singletons. This CDR3 contains 16 residues. Germline V gene sequence: CDR1 DFQATT, CDR2 SNEGSKA (reference sequence). V was trimmed by 0 bases and J by 4 bases, leaving 16 bases between them. The chain joins TRBV20-1 to TRBJ2-1; a weak D match, TRBD2 (6 bases). Sequenced sample: blood, either unsorted or a sorted T cell fraction (not recorded which). The TCR was taken from a male donor with ankylosing spondylitis. For the CDR3, the DNA is TGCAGTGCTAGAGATCCCTGGACTACCCTATACAATGAGCAGTTCTTC. Translation gives CSARDPWTTLYNEQFF.